A selection of T cell receptor beta chains follows, all from one sample in a study of cytomegalovirus exposure and HLA in healthy donors. Assay: immunoSEQ multiplex PCR; the TCRdb copy retains only in-frame clones and omits some. The table lists around 150,000 clones, roughly 9.6% of them singletons. The sequencing sample was made of PBMCs. These receptors were obtained from a woman between 40 and 50 years old in good health and CMV-seropositive. CDR3s include the opening cysteine and the closing phenylalanine or tryptophan. Each record gives: D gene, clone size, J gene, V gene, CDR3 protein, CDR3 DNA. A D gene is named only where the DNA matches it firmly. Size tells how often a clone was seen (once, few, many) or the class of an expanded clone, and some rows leave it out.

TRBD1,NA,TRBJ1-2,TRBV5-4,CASSPGTGGYGYTF,TGTGCCAGCAGTCCCGGGACAGGGGGCTATGGCTACACCTTC
TRBD1,NA,TRBJ1-4,TRBV15,CATSRKDRGREKLFF,TGTGCCACCAGCAGGAAGGACAGGGGAAGGGAAAAACTGTTTTTT
TRBD2,NA,TRBJ2-3,TRBV11-3,CASSSSGGSTDTQYF,TGTGCCAGCAGTTCAAGCGGGGGAAGCACAGATACGCAGTATTTT
NA,few,TRBJ1-2,TRBV6-1,CASKDHSSIYGYTF,TGTGCCAGCAAGGATCACAGTTCCATCTATGGCTACACCTTC
TRBD1,NA,TRBJ1-2,TRBV27,CASILQGGDGYTF,TGTGCCAGCATATTACAGGGGGGGGATGGCTACACCTTC
TRBD1,few,TRBJ2-1,TRBV2,CASSGEPGQGKFF,TGTGCCAGCAGTGGGGAACCGGGACAGGGGAAGTTCTTC
NA,few,TRBJ2-3,TRBV20-1,CSGLMTGTQYF,TGCAGTGGACTCATGACGGGTACGCAGTATTTT
TRBD1,NA,TRBJ2-7,TRBV5-1,CASSLVPRDRAYEQYF,TGCGCCAGCAGCTTGGTTCCCCGGGACAGGGCCTACGAGCAGTACTTC
TRBD2,NA,TRBJ2-5,TRBV25-1,CASSRASGGYQETQYF,TGTGCCAGCAGTAGGGCTAGCGGGGGGTACCAAGAGACCCAGTACTTC
NA,few,TRBJ1-2,TRBV5-1,CASSLDSRGYTF,TGCGCCAGCAGCCTGGACAGTCGCGGCTACACCTTC